This T cell receptor (beta chain) was captured by sequencing in a study of tumor-infiltrating lymphocytes in oesophageal squamous cell carcinoma. TCRdb re-analysed the PCR reads in MiXCR, keeping a single row per CDR3 protein. Of 8,500 to 14,000 distinct CDR3 sequences in the sample, 50% to 60% were seen once. The CDR3 totals 12 residues. Trimming stripped 2 bases from V and 5 bases from J, with 6 bases between. The J gene is TRBJ2-5, the V gene TRBV12-3 or TRBV12-4, with unresolved D. Sequencing was done on a sample of esophageal tumor tissue. The clonotype comes from a male donor with esophageal squamous cell carcinoma. CDR3 DNA: TGTGCCAGCAGTTTACGTGAGGAGACCCAGTACTTC. Its translation: CASSLREETQYF.